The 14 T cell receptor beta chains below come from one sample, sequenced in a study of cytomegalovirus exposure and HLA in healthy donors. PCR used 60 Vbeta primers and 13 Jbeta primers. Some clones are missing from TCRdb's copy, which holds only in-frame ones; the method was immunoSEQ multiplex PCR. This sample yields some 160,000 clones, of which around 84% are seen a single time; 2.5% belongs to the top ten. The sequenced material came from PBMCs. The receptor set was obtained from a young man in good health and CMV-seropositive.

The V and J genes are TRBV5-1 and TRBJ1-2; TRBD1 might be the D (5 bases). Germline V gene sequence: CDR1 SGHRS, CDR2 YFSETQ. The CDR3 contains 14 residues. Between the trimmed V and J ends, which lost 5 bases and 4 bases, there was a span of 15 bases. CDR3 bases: TGCGCCAGCAGTAAGTCGACAGCAAGCTATGGCTACACCTTC. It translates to CASSKSTASYGYTF.

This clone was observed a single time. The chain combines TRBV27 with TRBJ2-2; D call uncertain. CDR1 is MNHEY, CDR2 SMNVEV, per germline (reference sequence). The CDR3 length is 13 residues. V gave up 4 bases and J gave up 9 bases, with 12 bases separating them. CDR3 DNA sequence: TGTGCCAGCAGTTATCGACGGGTCAGGGAGCTGTTTTTT. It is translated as CASSYRRVRELFF.

The CDR3 sequence: CASSPPGGGRGEAFF. The CDR3 DNA is TGTGCCAGCAGTCCCCCCGGAGGTGGCCGAGGTGAAGCTTTCTTT. The rearrangement joins TRBV28 to TRBJ1-1; D is unclear. This CDR3 region has 15 residues. V lost 5 bases and J 7 bases, leaving 20 bases between the germline ends. From germline, CDR1 is MDHEN and CDR2 SYDVKM.

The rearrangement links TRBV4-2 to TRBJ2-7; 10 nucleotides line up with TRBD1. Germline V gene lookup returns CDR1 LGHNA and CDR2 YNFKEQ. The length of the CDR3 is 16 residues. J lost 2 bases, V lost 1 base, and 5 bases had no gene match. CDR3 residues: CASSQVGQGITYEQYF. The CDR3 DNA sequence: TGTGCCAGCAGCCAAGTGGGACAGGGGATCACCTACGAGCAGTACTTC.

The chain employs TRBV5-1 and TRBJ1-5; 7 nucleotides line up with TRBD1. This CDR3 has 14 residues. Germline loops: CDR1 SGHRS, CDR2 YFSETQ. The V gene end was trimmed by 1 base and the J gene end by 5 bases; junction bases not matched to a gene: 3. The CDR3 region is CASSLTGEDQPQHF. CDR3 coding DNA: TGCGCCAGCAGCTTGACAGGGGAAGATCAGCCCCAGCATTTT.

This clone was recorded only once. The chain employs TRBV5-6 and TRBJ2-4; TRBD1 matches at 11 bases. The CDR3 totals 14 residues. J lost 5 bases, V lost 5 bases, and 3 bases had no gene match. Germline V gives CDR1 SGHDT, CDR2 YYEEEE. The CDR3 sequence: CASRRGQGENIQYF. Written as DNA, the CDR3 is TGTGCCAGCAGGCGGGGACAGGGGGAAAACATTCAGTACTTC.

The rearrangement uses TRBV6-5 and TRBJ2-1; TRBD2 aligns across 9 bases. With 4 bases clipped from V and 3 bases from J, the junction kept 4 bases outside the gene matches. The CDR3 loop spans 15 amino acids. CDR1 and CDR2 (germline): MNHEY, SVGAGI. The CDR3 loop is CASSSLAGFYNEQFF. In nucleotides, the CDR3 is TGTGCCAGCAGTTCTCTAGCGGGATTCTACAATGAGCAGTTCTTC.

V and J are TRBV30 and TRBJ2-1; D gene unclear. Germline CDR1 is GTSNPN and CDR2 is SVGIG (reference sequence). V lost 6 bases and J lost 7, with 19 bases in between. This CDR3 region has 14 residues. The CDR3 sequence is CACTNEVKPNEQFF. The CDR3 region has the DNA TGTGCCTGTACGAATGAAGTCAAGCCAAATGAGCAGTTCTTC.

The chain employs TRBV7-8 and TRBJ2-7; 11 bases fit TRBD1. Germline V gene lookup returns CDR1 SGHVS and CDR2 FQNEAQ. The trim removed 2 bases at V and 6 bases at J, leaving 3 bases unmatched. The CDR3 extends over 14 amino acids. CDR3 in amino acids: CASSLSGTGGEQYV. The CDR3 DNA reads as TGTGCCAGCAGCTTATCTGGGACAGGGGGCGAGCAGTACGTC.

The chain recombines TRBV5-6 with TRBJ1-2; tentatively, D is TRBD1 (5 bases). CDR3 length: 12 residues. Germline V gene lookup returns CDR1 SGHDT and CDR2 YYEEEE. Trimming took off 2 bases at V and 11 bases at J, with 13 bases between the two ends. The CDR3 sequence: CASSFRLQGYTF. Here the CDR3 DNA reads TGTGCCAGCAGCTTCCGGCTTCAGGGTTACACCTTC.

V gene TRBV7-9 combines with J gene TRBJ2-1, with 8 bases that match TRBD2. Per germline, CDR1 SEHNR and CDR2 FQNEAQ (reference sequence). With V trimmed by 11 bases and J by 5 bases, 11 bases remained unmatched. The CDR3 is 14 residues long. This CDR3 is CAGTVAGLNNEQFF. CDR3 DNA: TGTGCCGGCACGGTAGCGGGGTTAAACAATGAGCAGTTCTTC.

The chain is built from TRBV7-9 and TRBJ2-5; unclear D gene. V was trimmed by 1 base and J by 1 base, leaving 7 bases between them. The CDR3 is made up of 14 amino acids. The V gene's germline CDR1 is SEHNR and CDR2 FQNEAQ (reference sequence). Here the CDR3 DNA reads TGTGCCAGCAGCTTAGTTTCGGGCCAAGAGACCCAGTACTTC. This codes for CASSLVSGQETQYF.

The CDR3 DNA is TGTGCCAGCAGTTTGGGGGCTTCCTACGAGCAGTACGTC. Its protein is CASSLGASYEQYV. The V and J genes are TRBV27 and TRBJ2-7; D possibly corresponds to TRBD1 (6 bases). The ends were cut back, 3 bases at V and 1 base at J, with 7 bases in the middle. The CDR3 length is 13 residues. CDR1 MNHEY and CDR2 SMNVEV come from the germline V gene (reference sequence).

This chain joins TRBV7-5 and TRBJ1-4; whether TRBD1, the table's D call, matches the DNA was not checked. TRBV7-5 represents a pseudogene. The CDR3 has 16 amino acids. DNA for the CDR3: TGTGTCAGAAGCTTAGGTAAGGGGGCAACTAATGAAAAACTGTTTTTT. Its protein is CVRSLGKGATNEKLFF.